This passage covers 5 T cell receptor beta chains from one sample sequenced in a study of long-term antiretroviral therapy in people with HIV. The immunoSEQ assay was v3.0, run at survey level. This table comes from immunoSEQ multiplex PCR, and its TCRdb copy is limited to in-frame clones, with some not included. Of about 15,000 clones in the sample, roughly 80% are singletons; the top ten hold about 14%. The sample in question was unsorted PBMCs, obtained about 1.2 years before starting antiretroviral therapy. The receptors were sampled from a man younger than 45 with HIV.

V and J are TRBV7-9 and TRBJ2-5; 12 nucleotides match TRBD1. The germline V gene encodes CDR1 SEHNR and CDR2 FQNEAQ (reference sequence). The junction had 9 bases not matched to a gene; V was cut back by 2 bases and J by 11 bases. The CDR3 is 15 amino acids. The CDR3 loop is CASSLSAGTGGRQYF. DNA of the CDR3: TGTGCCAGCAGCTTATCCGCCGGGACAGGGGGCCGGCAGTACTTC.

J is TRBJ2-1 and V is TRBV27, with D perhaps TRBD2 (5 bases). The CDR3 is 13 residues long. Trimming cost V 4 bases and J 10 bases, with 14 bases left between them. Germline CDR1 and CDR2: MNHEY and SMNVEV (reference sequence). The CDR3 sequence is CASSWRTPQEQFF. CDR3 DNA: TGTGCCAGCAGTTGGAGGACCCCCCAAGAGCAGTTCTTC.

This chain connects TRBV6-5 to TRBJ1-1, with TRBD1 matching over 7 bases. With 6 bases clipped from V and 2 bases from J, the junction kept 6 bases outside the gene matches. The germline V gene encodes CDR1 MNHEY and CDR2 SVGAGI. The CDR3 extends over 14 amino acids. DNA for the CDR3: TGTGCCAGCAGACCGACAGGGATTAACACTGAAGCTTTCTTT. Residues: CASRPTGINTEAFF.

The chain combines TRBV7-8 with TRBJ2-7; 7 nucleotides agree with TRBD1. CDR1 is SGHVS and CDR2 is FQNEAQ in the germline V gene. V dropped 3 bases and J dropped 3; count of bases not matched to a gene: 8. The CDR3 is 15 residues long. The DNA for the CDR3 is TGTGCCAGCAGCTTTACCGGGACAGCCTTCTACGAGCAGTACTTC. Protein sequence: CASSFTGTAFYEQYF.

CDR3 nucleotide sequence: TGTGCCAGCAAGACTAGCGGGGGCTCCCAGGCGGATACGCAGTATTTT. It is translated as CASKTSGGSQADTQYF. The chain recombines TRBV2 with TRBJ2-3; TRBD2 agrees at 12 bases. Germline CDR1 is SNHLY and CDR2 is FYNNEI. Trimming cost V 7 bases and J 6 bases; bases outside gene matches: 11. CDR3 size: 16 residues.